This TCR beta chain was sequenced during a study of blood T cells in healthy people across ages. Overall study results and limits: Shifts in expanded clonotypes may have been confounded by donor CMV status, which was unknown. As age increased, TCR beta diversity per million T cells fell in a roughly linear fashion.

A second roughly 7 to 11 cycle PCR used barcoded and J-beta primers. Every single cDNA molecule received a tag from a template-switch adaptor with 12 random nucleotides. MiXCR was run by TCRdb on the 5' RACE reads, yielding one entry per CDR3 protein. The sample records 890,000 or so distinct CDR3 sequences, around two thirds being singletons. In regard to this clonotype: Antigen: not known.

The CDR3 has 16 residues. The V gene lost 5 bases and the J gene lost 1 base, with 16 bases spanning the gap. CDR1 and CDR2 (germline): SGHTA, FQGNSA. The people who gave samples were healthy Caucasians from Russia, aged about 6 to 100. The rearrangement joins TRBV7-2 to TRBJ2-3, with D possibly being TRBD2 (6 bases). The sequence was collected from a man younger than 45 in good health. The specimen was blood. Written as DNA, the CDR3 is TGTGCCAGCAGCCTTGGGGGTAGCGGCCGCACAGATACGCAGTATTTT. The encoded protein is CASSLGGSGRTDTQYF.